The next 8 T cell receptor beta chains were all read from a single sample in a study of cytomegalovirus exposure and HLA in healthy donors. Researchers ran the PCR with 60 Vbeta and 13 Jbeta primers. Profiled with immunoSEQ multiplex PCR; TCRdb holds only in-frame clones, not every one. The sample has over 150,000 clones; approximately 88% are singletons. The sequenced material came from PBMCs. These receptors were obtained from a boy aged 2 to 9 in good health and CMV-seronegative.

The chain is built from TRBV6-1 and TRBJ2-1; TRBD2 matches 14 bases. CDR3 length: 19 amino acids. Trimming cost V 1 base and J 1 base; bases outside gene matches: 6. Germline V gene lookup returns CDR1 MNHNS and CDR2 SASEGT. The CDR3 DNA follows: TGTGCCAGCAGTGAAGAGGTAGGGACTAGCGGGAGATCCTACAATGAGCAGTTCTTC. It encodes CASSEEVGTSGRSYNEQFF.

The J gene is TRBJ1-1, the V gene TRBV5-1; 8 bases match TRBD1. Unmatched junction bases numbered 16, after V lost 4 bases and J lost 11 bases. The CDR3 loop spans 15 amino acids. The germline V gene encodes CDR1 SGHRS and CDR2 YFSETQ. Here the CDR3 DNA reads TGCGCCAGCAGCGGAACAACAGGGGGTGCCGATCGGGCTTTCTTT. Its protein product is CASSGTTGGADRAFF.

The CDR3 reads CASSLKRGGPGEQFF. The CDR3 nucleotides are TGTGCCAGCAGCTTAAAGCGGGGGGGCCCTGGTGAGCAGTTCTTC. The J gene is TRBJ2-1, the V gene TRBV7-2; 10 bases are shared with TRBD2. The CDR3 sequence is 15 residues long. Germline loops: CDR1 SGHTA, CDR2 FQGNSA. V gave up 2 bases and J gave up 9 bases; unmatched junction bases: 7.

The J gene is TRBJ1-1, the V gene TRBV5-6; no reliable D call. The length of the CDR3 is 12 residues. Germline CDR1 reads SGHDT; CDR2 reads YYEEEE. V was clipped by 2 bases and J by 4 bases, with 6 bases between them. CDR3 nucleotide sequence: TGTGCCAGCAGCTTCGGGGTCACTGAAGCTTTCTTT. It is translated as CASSFGVTEAFF.

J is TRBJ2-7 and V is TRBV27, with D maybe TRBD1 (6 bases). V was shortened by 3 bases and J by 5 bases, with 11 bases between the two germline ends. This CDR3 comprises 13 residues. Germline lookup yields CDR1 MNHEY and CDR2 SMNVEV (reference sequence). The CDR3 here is CASSFPGANEQYF. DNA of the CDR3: TGTGCCAGCAGTTTTCCAGGGGCGAACGAGCAGTACTTC.

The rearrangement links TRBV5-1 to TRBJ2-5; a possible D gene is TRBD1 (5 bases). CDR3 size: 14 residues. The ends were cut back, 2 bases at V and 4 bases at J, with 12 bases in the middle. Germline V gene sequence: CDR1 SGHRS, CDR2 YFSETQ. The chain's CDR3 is CASSLRGFGETQYF. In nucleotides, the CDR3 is TGCGCCAGCAGCTTAAGGGGATTTGGAGAGACCCAGTACTTC.

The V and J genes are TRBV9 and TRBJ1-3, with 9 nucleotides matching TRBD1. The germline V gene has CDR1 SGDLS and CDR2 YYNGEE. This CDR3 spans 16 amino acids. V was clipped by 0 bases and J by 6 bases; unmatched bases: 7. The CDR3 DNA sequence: TGTGCCAGCAGCGTAGCTTTGGGACAGGGTGAAAACACCATATATTTT. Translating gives CASSVALGQGENTIYF.

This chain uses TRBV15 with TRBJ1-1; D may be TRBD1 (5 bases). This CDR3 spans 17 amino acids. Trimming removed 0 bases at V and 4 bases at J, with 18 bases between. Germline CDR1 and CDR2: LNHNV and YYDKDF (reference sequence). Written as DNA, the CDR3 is TGTGCCACCAGCAGAGATCTCCCCGGGGCCGGGGGCACTGAAGCTTTCTTT. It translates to CATSRDLPGAGGTEAFF.